A single sample is the source of the 27 T cell receptor beta chains below, sequenced in a study of control samples from healthy donors and cancer patients. Assay used: immunoSEQ multiplex PCR; TCRdb lists only in-frame clones, some missing. The sample shows about 74,000 clones, roughly 88% of them seen only once. Sequencing was done on a sample of blood. The origin of the receptors is a woman in her forties or fifties in good health.

The V call is TRBV3-1 (or the pseudogene TRBV3-2), the J call TRBJ2-5; 9 bases match TRBD1. The junction had 9 bases not matched to a gene; V was cut back by 2 bases and J by 5 bases. The germline V gene encodes CDR1 LGHDT and CDR2 YNNKEL (reference sequence). The CDR3 length is 16 residues. The CDR3 protein is CASSQWPGQGWETQYF. The DNA for the CDR3 is TGTGCCAGCAGCCAATGGCCTGGACAGGGGTGGGAGACCCAGTACTTC.

The chain has TRBV5-1 and TRBJ1-1, with 7 positions matching TRBD1. The V and J ends lost 4 bases and 1 base, in that order; junction bases with no gene match: 10. The CDR3 has 16 residues. Germline V CDR1 and CDR2: SGHRS, YFSETQ. The CDR3, as DNA: TGCGCCAGCAGCCACAGGGGCCGGATTAAGAACACTGAAGCTTTCTTT. Its translation: CASSHRGRIKNTEAFF.

The gene calls are TRBV6-6 and TRBJ1-1; 7 positions match TRBD1. The ends lost 5 bases at V and 5 bases at J; junction bases unmatched: 8. The CDR3 is made up of 14 amino acids. Germline V gene lookup returns CDR1 MNHNY and CDR2 SVGAGI (reference sequence). The CDR3 spells CASSKRQGETEAFF. In DNA, the CDR3 is TGTGCCAGCAGTAAAAGACAGGGCGAAACTGAAGCTTTCTTT.

This chain links TRBV12-3 or TRBV12-4 with TRBJ2-3; D not resolved. V was clipped by 5 bases and J by 6 bases, with 12 bases between them. The CDR3 is 13 residues long. CDR3 DNA: TGTGCCAGCAGTCCCTTCCAATCGGATACGCAGTATTTT. Translating gives CASSPFQSDTQYF.

The chain joins TRBV3-1 (or the pseudogene TRBV3-2) to TRBJ2-7; possible D gene TRBD2, 7 bases. The CDR3 has 16 residues. Germline V gene sequence: CDR1 LGHDT, CDR2 YNNKEL (reference sequence). The germline V and J ends were trimmed by 0 bases and 1 base, with 13 bases remaining between them. CDR3 protein: CASSQEYGGPSYEQYF. DNA for the CDR3: TGTGCCAGCAGCCAAGAATACGGGGGGCCGTCCTACGAGCAGTACTTC.

The chain links TRBV29-1 to TRBJ2-1; D ambiguous. V gave up 5 bases and J gave up 4 bases, with 3 bases separating them. Per the germline V gene, CDR1 is SQVTM and CDR2 is ANQGSEA. The CDR3 covers 10 residues. CDR3 amino acids: CSVKYNEQFF. The CDR3 DNA follows: TGCAGCGTTAAATACAATGAGCAGTTCTTC.

V is TRBV4-1 and J is TRBJ1-2; D ambiguous. The germline V gene encodes CDR1 MGHRA and CDR2 YSYEKL. Trimming cost V 1 base and J 4 bases, with 10 bases left between them. This CDR3 has 14 amino acids. The CDR3 nucleotides read TGCGCCAGCAGCCAAGGGCTTTTCCTCTATGGCTACACCTTC. Protein product: CASSQGLFLYGYTF.

The V call is TRBV5-1, the J call TRBJ2-3, with D perhaps matching TRBD2 (6 bases). The germline V gene has CDR1 SGHRS and CDR2 YFSETQ. The CDR3 has 15 amino acids. Trimming stripped 3 bases from V and 2 bases from J, with 13 bases between. CDR3: CASSSGDLDTDTQYF. DNA of the CDR3: TGCGCCAGCAGCTCCGGGGACTTGGACACAGATACGCAGTATTTT.

The genes are TRBV4-1 and TRBJ2-3, with D possibly being TRBD1 or TRBD2 (5 bases each). This CDR3 has 13 amino acids. Between the trimmed V and J ends, which lost 4 bases and 4 bases, there was a span of 9 bases. From germline, CDR1 is MGHRA and CDR2 YSYEKL. CDR3 loop: CASSLRGADTQYF. For the CDR3, the DNA is TGCGCCAGCAGCCTCCGAGGGGCAGATACGCAGTATTTT.

This clone was recorded only once. The rearrangement links TRBV7-8 to TRBJ2-5; no clear D gene. V dropped 5 bases and J dropped 0 bases, with 16 bases sitting between them. In germline, CDR1 is SGHVS, CDR2 FQNEAQ. The CDR3 spans 16 residues. The CDR3 DNA reads as TGTGCCAGCAGCCTCATTGCTCACCGCTACCAAGAGACCCAGTACTTC. Its translation is CASSLIAHRYQETQYF.

The chain uses TRBV4-2 and TRBJ2-4; 11 bases are a match to TRBD2. Germline CDR1 reads LGHNA; CDR2 reads YNFKEQ. This CDR3 comprises 18 residues. After removal of 0 bases from V and 0 bases from J, the junction contained 4 bases not matched to a gene. CDR3 protein: CASSQEASGGLAKNIQYF. For the CDR3, the DNA is TGTGCCAGCAGCCAAGAGGCTAGCGGGGGGTTAGCCAAAAACATTCAGTACTTC.

CDR3 coding DNA: TGTGCCAGCAGTGAACTTGGGAGGGGGGTAGGTCTTGGCAATCAGCCCCAGCATTTT. This encodes CASSELGRGVGLGNQPQHF. The chain employs TRBV6-1 and TRBJ1-5, with TRBD1 as a possible D gene (6 bases). The germline V gene has CDR1 MNHNS and CDR2 SASEGT. V lost 2 bases, J lost 2 bases, and 22 bases lay in between. This CDR3 is built from 19 residues.

The chain combines TRBV9 with TRBJ1-3; the D gene is possibly TRBD1 (5 bases). Trimming pared 0 bases from V and 4 bases from J, leaving 14 bases between. CDR3 size: 16 residues. CDR1 and CDR2 (germline): SGDLS, YYNGEE. CDR3 residues: CASSVGQPLAGNTIYF. In DNA form, the CDR3 reads TGTGCCAGCAGCGTAGGACAGCCGCTAGCGGGAAACACCATATATTTT.

V is TRBV2 and J is TRBJ1-1; no firm D call. The CDR3 covers 13 residues. Germline values: CDR1 SNHLY, CDR2 FYNNEI. The ends were cut back, 7 bases at V and 1 base at J, with 10 bases in the middle. CDR3 region: CASKAGRNTEAFF. The DNA for the CDR3 is TGTGCCAGCAAGGCCGGGAGGAACACTGAAGCTTTCTTT.

The genes are TRBV12-3 or TRBV12-4 and TRBJ1-2; D might be TRBD1 (5 bases). V was shortened by 2 bases and J by 6 bases, with 10 bases between the two germline ends. The CDR3 has 13 residues. The CDR3 reads CASSLSGVDGYTF. CDR3 DNA: TGTGCCAGCAGTTTATCGGGGGTGGATGGCTACACCTTC.

The chain links TRBV3-1 (or the pseudogene TRBV3-2) to TRBJ1-4, with no clear D. V was shortened by 3 bases and J by 3 bases, with 11 bases between the two germline ends. Germline-derived CDR1 and CDR2 are LGHDT and YNNKEL (reference sequence). The CDR3 is 15 amino acids. Here the CDR3 reads CASSHPGLANEKLFF. CDR3 in DNA: TGTGCCAGCAGCCACCCTGGGCTCGCTAATGAAAAACTGTTTTTT.

The V call is TRBV5-1, the J call TRBJ2-7; D gene ambiguous. Trimming took 4 bases from V and 0 from J, leaving 20 bases between them. The germline V gene has CDR1 SGHRS and CDR2 YFSETQ. The CDR3 is made up of 17 amino acids. The CDR3 protein is CASSVSSSGPSSYEQYF. DNA of the CDR3: TGCGCCAGCAGCGTCAGTAGTTCGGGCCCTAGCTCCTACGAGCAGTACTTC.

The chain carries TRBV30 and TRBJ2-5; D gene unclear. Looked up from germline, CDR1 is GTSNPN and CDR2 is SVGIG (reference sequence). Trimming pared 4 bases from V and 0 bases from J, leaving 12 bases between. The CDR3 contains 14 residues. The CDR3 DNA is TGTGCCTGGAAAAAGAAGGCAGACCAAGAGACCCAGTACTTC. It is translated as CAWKKKADQETQYF.

The V gene is TRBV11-3, the J gene TRBJ2-3, with 9 bases matching TRBD1. Germline loops: CDR1 SGHNT, CDR2 YENEEA. This CDR3 region has 15 residues. After removal of 5 bases from V and 4 bases from J, the junction contained 7 bases not matched to a gene. CDR3 DNA sequence: TGTGCCAGCAGCCGTAGGACAGGGGTACCAGATACGCAGTATTTT. Protein sequence: CASSRRTGVPDTQYF.

The chain is built from TRBV19 and TRBJ1-6; no definite D call. CDR1 LNHDA and CDR2 SQIVND come from the germline V gene (reference sequence). V shed 1 base and J shed 8 bases, with 15 bases lying between them. The CDR3 is 16 amino acids. The CDR3 DNA sequence: TGTGCCAGTAGTATAGTTCTCGACTTCGGATATTCACCCCTCCACTTT. Its translation: CASSIVLDFGYSPLHF.

The V gene is TRBV9, the J gene TRBJ2-3; D is undetermined. Deletions cut 1 base from V and 0 bases from J, with 3 bases between. Germline CDR1 and CDR2: SGDLS and YYNGEE. This CDR3 contains 13 residues. CDR3 residues: CASSVFSTDTQYF. CDR3 in DNA: TGTGCCAGCAGCGTATTTAGCACAGATACGCAGTATTTT. Filled out from reference TRBV9 and TRBJ2-3, the complete variable domain reads DSGVTQTPKHLITATGQRVTLRCSPRSGDLSVYWYQQSLDQGLQFLIQYYNGEERAKGNILERFSAQQFPDLHSELNLSSLELGDSALYFCASSVFSTDTQYFGPGTRLTVL.

V and J are TRBV15 and TRBJ1-2, with unresolved D. The CDR3 runs 14 residues. CDR1 and CDR2 (germline): LNHNV, YYDKDF (reference sequence). Trimming stripped 0 bases from V and 1 base from J, with 6 bases between. The CDR3 sequence: CATSRDRDNYGYTF. CDR3 nucleotides: TGTGCCACCAGCAGAGATCGCGATAACTATGGCTACACCTTC.

The J gene is TRBJ2-3, the V gene TRBV6-5; D might be TRBD2 (5 bases). This CDR3 region has 13 residues. Germline V gene data show CDR1 as MNHEY and CDR2 as SVGAGI. The V and J ends lost 6 bases and 2 bases respectively, with 9 bases between them. In nucleotides, the CDR3 is TGTGCCAGCAGCAGGACTTACACAGATACGCAGTATTTT. Its protein is CASSRTYTDTQYF.

The chain joins TRBV27 to TRBJ2-2, with D hard to call. In germline, CDR1 is MNHEY, CDR2 SMNVEV (reference sequence). V was trimmed by 5 bases and J by 0 bases, leaving 7 bases between them. This CDR3 is built from 14 residues. This CDR3 is CASSLTTNTGELFF. The CDR3 coding sequence is TGTGCCAGCAGTCTCACAACGAACACCGGGGAGCTGTTTTTT.

V gene TRBV18 combines with J gene TRBJ1-1; D gene uncertain. V lost 3 bases and J lost 5, with 13 bases in between. The CDR3 covers 14 residues. Germline V gene sequence: CDR1 KGHSH, CDR2 LQKENI. The CDR3 sequence: CASSPEGLKTEAFF. The DNA of the CDR3 is TGTGCCAGCTCACCCGAGGGTTTAAAGACTGAAGCTTTCTTT.

The rearrangement joins TRBV25-1 to TRBJ2-3; tentatively, D is TRBD2 (6 bases). The CDR3 extends over 16 amino acids. V was pared by 2 bases and J by 0 bases, with 12 bases between. The V gene's germline CDR1 is MGHDK and CDR2 SYGVNS. DNA for the CDR3: TGTGCCAGCAGTGAACCCGGGGGACTTAGCACAGATACGCAGTATTTT. This translates into CASSEPGGLSTDTQYF.

The chain couples TRBV6-5 to TRBJ1-5, with D possibly being TRBD1 (6 bases). Germline V lookup: CDR1 MNHEY, CDR2 SVGAGI. The CDR3 is made up of 15 amino acids. V dropped 5 bases and J dropped 3 bases, with 14 bases sitting between them. CDR3 in DNA: TGTGCCAGCAGTCCACAGGGTTACCTCAATCAGCCCCAGCATTTT. Protein: CASSPQGYLNQPQHF.